The 18 T cell receptor beta chains below all came from one sample that was sequenced in a study of blood T cell repertoires in COVID-19. Generated by immunoSEQ multiplex PCR, the TCRdb table keeps only in-frame clones and is missing some. This table has a few hundred thousand clones, 83% appearing once. Input material: peripheral blood. The receptors were gathered from a woman aged 45-65 years with acute or convalescent COVID-19.

The CDR3 spells CASNRGGGELFF. The CDR3, as DNA: TGTGCCAGCAACAGGGGTGGAGGGGAGCTGTTTTTT. The chain employs TRBV6-6 and TRBJ2-2; 7 nucleotides agree with TRBD1. In germline, CDR1 is MNHNY, CDR2 SVGAGI (reference sequence). After removal of 7 bases from V and 8 bases from J, the junction contained 4 bases not matched to a gene. The CDR3 consists of 12 residues.

The CDR3 nucleotides read TGTGCCAGCAGCCCCTGGGGGGGTCCGGGGAGCACTGAAGCTTTCTTT. This gives the protein CASSPWGGPGSTEAFF. J is TRBJ1-1 and V is TRBV11-2; D might be TRBD1 (5 bases). Trimming took 5 bases from V and 4 from J, leaving 20 bases between them. Germline V gene sequence: CDR1 SGHAT, CDR2 FQNNGV. The CDR3 has 16 residues.

This sequence joins TRBV9 and TRBJ1-5, with 9 positions matching TRBD1. With V trimmed by 3 bases and J by 3 bases, 4 bases remained unmatched. This CDR3 is built from 15 residues. Germline lookup yields CDR1 SGDLS and CDR2 YYNGEE. CDR3 sequence: CASSEQGANNQPQHF. In nucleotides, the CDR3 is TGTGCCAGCAGCGAACAGGGGGCAAACAATCAGCCCCAGCATTTT.

This chain joins TRBV4-1 and TRBJ2-1; D perhaps matches TRBD1 (5 bases). The CDR3 contains 15 residues. Trimming pared 1 base from V and 10 bases from J, leaving 17 bases between. Germline values: CDR1 MGHRA, CDR2 YSYEKL. DNA of the CDR3: TGCGCCAGCAGCCAAGTCCAGTCCAGGGATAAGGAGCAGTTCTTC. It codes for CASSQVQSRDKEQFF.

DNA of the CDR3: TGTGCCAGCAGTTTACTAGCGGGGGGCGGGGAGACCCAGTACTTC. It yields the protein CASSLLAGGGETQYF. The chain couples TRBV28 to TRBJ2-5; the match to TRBD2 covers 11 bases. The germline V gene encodes CDR1 MDHEN and CDR2 SYDVKM. The CDR3 is 15 residues long. Trimming removed 2 bases from V and 5 bases from J; junction bases left unmatched: 4.

The V gene is TRBV5-5, the J gene TRBJ2-4, with D possibly being TRBD2 (5 bases). The CDR3 runs 17 residues. V was pared by 4 bases and J by 0 bases, with 17 bases between. Germline CDR1 and CDR2: SGHKS and YYEKEE (reference sequence). CDR3 residues: CASSQSLALIAKNIQYF. The CDR3 coding sequence is TGTGCCAGCAGCCAGAGTTTAGCGCTAATAGCCAAAAACATTCAGTACTTC.

This sequence joins TRBV6-5 and TRBJ1-4, with TRBD1 as a possible D gene (6 bases). The germline gives CDR1 MNHEY, CDR2 SVGAGI. Trimming took 9 bases from V and 7 from J, leaving 18 bases between them. The CDR3 is made up of 14 amino acids. The CDR3 region has the DNA TGTGCCAGTACAGGGCTCTGGACGGGTGAAAAACTGTTTTTT. This encodes CASTGLWTGEKLFF.

The V gene is TRBV5-4, the J gene TRBJ1-6; a weak D match, TRBD1 (6 bases). This CDR3 contains 15 residues. Germline CDR1 and CDR2: SGHNT and YYREEE (reference sequence). V lost 0 bases and J lost 7, with 11 bases in between. CDR3 sequence: CASSLDTGSNSPLHF. CDR3 sequence (DNA): TGTGCCAGCAGCTTGGATACAGGGTCGAATTCACCCCTCCACTTT.

This sequence joins TRBV3-1 (or the pseudogene TRBV3-2) and TRBJ1-1; TRBD1 might be the D (5 bases). The length of the CDR3 is 14 residues. With 4 bases removed from V and 4 bases from J, the gap between germline ends came to 13 bases. In germline, CDR1 is LGHDT, CDR2 YNNKEL (reference sequence). As DNA, the CDR3 is TGTGCCAGCAGCCGTCAGGGCCCACGCACTGAAGCTTTCTTT. Translated, it gives CASSRQGPRTEAFF.

The genes are TRBV27 and TRBJ2-7; TRBD1 matches 8 bases. The CDR3 runs 14 residues. After removal of 5 bases from V and 3 bases from J, the junction contained 6 bases not matched to a gene. Looked up from germline, CDR1 is MNHEY and CDR2 is SMNVEV (reference sequence). The CDR3, as DNA: TGTGCCAGCAGTAGGACAGGGCTAAACTACGAGCAGTACTTC. Translated: CASSRTGLNYEQYF.

V usage is TRBV30 and J usage is TRBJ2-1, with 10 bases fitting TRBD2. Germline V gene sequence: CDR1 GTSNPN, CDR2 SVGIG (reference sequence). The V and J ends lost 0 bases and 7 bases, in that order; junction bases with no gene match: 9. This CDR3 is built from 16 residues. This CDR3 is CAWSVLLAGALNEQFF. CDR3 bases: TGTGCCTGGAGTGTCCTTCTAGCGGGAGCGCTTAATGAGCAGTTCTTC.

This rearrangement joins TRBV2 to TRBJ2-1; 9 bases line up with TRBD2. Germline assignment: CDR1 SNHLY and CDR2 FYNNEI. CDR3 size: 14 residues. V gave up 7 bases and J gave up 9 bases; unmatched junction bases: 10. The CDR3 reads CASKVRREGTEQFF. In nucleotides, the CDR3 is TGTGCCAGCAAGGTACGGCGGGAGGGCACTGAGCAGTTCTTC.

The chain carries TRBV11-2 and TRBJ2-5; D possibly corresponds to TRBD1 (5 bases). V lost 0 bases to trimming and J lost 5 bases, with 10 bases between them. Germline CDR1 is SGHAT and CDR2 is FQNNGV. This CDR3 region has 14 residues. The CDR3 spells CASSLEAYRETQYF. DNA for the CDR3: TGTGCCAGCAGCTTAGAGGCGTACAGGGAGACCCAGTACTTC.

V gene TRBV28 combines with J gene TRBJ2-7; 7 nucleotides line up with TRBD1. V dropped 8 bases and J dropped 4; count of bases not matched to a gene: 5. From germline, CDR1 is MDHEN and CDR2 SYDVKM. The length of the CDR3 is 12 residues. This CDR3 is CASQGTVYEQYF. DNA for the CDR3: TGTGCCAGCCAGGGGACAGTGTACGAGCAGTACTTC. Using reference TRBV28 and TRBJ2-7 for the parts outside the CDR3, the full variable domain is DVKVTQSSRYLVKRTGEKVFLECVQDMDHENMFWYRQDPGLGLRLIYFSYDVKMKEKGDIPEGYSVSREKKERFSLILESASTNQTSMYLCASQGTVYEQYFGPGTRLTVT.

The gene calls are TRBV6-1 and TRBJ1-4; TRBD1 agrees at 8 bases. Unmatched junction bases numbered 0, after V lost 3 bases and J lost 6 bases. The CDR3 loop spans 13 amino acids. From germline, CDR1 is MNHNS and CDR2 SASEGT. The CDR3, as DNA: TGTGCCAGCAGTGACAGGGGGCATGAAAAACTGTTTTTT. It encodes CASSDRGHEKLFF.

The V gene is TRBV5-5, the J gene TRBJ2-1, with D possibly being TRBD1 (7 bases). The CDR3 consists of 16 residues. Germline V CDR1 and CDR2: SGHKS, YYEKEE (reference sequence). The V gene lost 4 bases and the J gene lost 9 bases, with 23 bases spanning the gap. The CDR3 loop is CASSPLGGGNVGEQFF. DNA of the CDR3: TGTGCCAGCAGCCCTCTCGGAGGGGGCAATGTGGGTGAGCAGTTCTTC. Variable domain in full (rest from reference TRBV5-5 and TRBJ2-1): DAGVTQSPTHLIKTRGQQVTLRCSPISGHKSVSWYQQVLGQGPQFIFQYYEKEERGRGNFPDRFSARQFPNYSSELNVNALLLGDSALYLCASSPLGGGNVGEQFFGPGTRLTVL.

This clone was detected once. The V and J genes are TRBV6-5 and TRBJ1-2, with TRBD1 as a possible D gene (5 bases). Germline loops: CDR1 MNHEY, CDR2 SVGAGI. V was cut by 0 bases and J by 8 bases, with 13 bases left in between. The CDR3 is 14 residues long. The CDR3 here is CASSYSLAGGGYTF. In DNA form, the CDR3 reads TGTGCCAGCAGTTACTCGTTGGCCGGGGGAGGCTACACCTTC.

V and J are TRBV6-5 and TRBJ1-1; D is possibly TRBD1 (6 bases). The germline V gene encodes CDR1 MNHEY and CDR2 SVGAGI. Trimming shortened V by 6 bases and J by 1 base, and 12 bases separated the two germline ends. This CDR3 has 14 amino acids. The CDR3 here is CASRSRGANTEAFF. CDR3 coding DNA: TGTGCCAGCAGAAGCCGGGGGGCGAACACTGAAGCTTTCTTT.